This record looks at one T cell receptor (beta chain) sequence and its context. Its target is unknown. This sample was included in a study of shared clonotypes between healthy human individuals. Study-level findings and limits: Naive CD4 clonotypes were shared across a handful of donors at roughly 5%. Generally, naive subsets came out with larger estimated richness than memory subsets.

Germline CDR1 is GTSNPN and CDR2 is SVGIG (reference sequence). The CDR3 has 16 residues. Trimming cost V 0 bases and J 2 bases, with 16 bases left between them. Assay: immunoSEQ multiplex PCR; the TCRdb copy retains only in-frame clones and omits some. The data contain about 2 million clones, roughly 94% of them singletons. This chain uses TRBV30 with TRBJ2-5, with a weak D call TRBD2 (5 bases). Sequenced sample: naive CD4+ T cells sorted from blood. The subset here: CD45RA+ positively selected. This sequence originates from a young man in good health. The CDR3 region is CAWSVLRAVVQETQYF. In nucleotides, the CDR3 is TGTGCCTGGAGTGTACTTCGAGCGGTAGTTCAAGAGACCCAGTACTTC.